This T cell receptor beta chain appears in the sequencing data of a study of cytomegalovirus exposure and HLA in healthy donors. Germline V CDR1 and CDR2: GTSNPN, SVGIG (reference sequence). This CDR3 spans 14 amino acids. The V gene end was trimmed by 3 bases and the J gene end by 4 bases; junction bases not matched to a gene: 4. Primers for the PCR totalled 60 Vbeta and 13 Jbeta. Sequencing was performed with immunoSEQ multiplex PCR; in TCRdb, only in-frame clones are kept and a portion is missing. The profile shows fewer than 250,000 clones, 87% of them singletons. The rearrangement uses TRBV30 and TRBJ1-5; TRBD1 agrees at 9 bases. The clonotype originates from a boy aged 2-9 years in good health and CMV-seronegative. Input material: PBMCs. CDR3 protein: CAWSEGTGNQPQHF. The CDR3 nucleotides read TGTGCCTGGAGCGAGGGGACAGGGAATCAGCCCCAGCATTTT.